The present entry profiles one T cell receptor (beta chain) with its context. TCRdb reanalysed the 5' RACE reads using MiXCR and keeps one entry per CDR3 protein. The data contain around 100,000 distinct CDR3 sequences, 22% of them singletons. This sample is part of a study of T-cell memory formation after mild COVID-19. J was trimmed by 4 bases and V by 3 bases; bases with no gene match: 5. Per germline, CDR1 SGDLS and CDR2 YYNGEE. This CDR3 region has 16 residues. The source material was PBMCs or a T cell subset sorted from them (not recorded which). This receptor was taken from a man aged 18-30 years who had mild COVID-19 (a few samples of this study predate the infection). Cell type and time point are not known. This sequence joins TRBV9 and TRBJ2-2; the match to TRBD1 covers 11 bases. The CDR3 DNA follows: TGTGCCAGCAGCGCCCTTGGGACAGGGGGCACCGGGGAGCTGTTTTTT. Amino acids: CASSALGTGGTGELFF.